The rows below give T cell receptor beta chains drawn from one sample of a study of shared clonotypes between healthy human individuals. Sequencing was performed with immunoSEQ multiplex PCR; in TCRdb, only in-frame clones are kept and a portion is missing. The table includes some 2,000,000 clones, over 85% detected once. The sequencing input was naive CD4+ T cells sorted from blood. Source of these receptors: a man between 18 and 35 years old in good health. Both conserved end residues are part of each CDR3. D genes are given only for firm matches. For some rows the clone size is stated as once, few or many, or as a class when expanded; others skip it.

>-|TRBV28|TRBJ1-4|-
TGTGCCAGCAGTTTAATCAGCGGGAAACTGTTTTTT
CASSLISGKLFF
>-|TRBV11-2|TRBJ1-3|-
TGTGCCAGCAGCTTGACAAACACCATATATTTT
CASSLTNTIYF
>-|TRBV7-9|TRBJ2-1|-
TGTGCCAGCCAAGGGTTGGGCGATGAGCAGTTCTTC
CASQGLGDEQFF
>-|TRBV4-3|TRBJ2-7|-
TGCGCCAGCAGCCAGGAACTAGCAGGTCTCTACGAGCAGTACTTC
CASSQELAGLYEQYF
>-|TRBV9|TRBJ2-5|-
TGTGCCAGCAGCATCCGCCCACAGCAAGAGACCCAGTACTTC
CASSIRPQQETQYF
>-|TRBV6-5|TRBJ1-1|TRBD1
TGTGCCAGCAGTCGACGGACGACAGGGTGGACTGAAGCTTTCTTT
CASSRRTTGWTEAFF
>-|TRBV6-1|TRBJ2-7|-
TGTGCCAGCAGTGAAGCGGGTAAGGGCGGGGACGAGCAGTACTTC
CASSEAGKGGDEQYF
>-|TRBV2|TRBJ1-3|TRBD1
TGTGCCAGCAGTCTCCGACAGGGACAGGGTCTGAGAAACACCATATATTTT
CASSLRQGQGLRNTIYF
>-|TRBV5-4|TRBJ2-3|TRBD1
TGTGCCAGCAGCTTGACAGGGGAAGATACGCAGTATTTT
CASSLTGEDTQYF
>-|TRBV7-9|TRBJ2-3|TRBD1
TGTGCCAGCAGCTTTGACAGGGTGGGCACAGATACGCAGTATTTT
CASSFDRVGTDTQYF
>-|TRBV10-3|TRBJ2-7|TRBD1
TGTGCCATCAGCCCCGGGACAGGGATCGACGAGCAGTACTTC
CAISPGTGIDEQYF
>-|TRBV5-1|TRBJ2-5|-
TGCGCCAGCAGCCTGGGCCCACAGGGAGGGCAGACCCAGTACTTC
CASSLGPQGGQTQYF
>-|TRBV30|TRBJ2-6|-
TGTGCCTGGACTACAATCTCTGGGGCCAACGTCCTGACTTTC
CAWTTISGANVLTF
>-|TRBV27|TRBJ2-7|-
TGTGCCAGCAGTTTAGACGAGCCGCCCGCGGAATACGAGCAGTACTTC
CASSLDEPPAEYEQYF
>-|TRBV7-2|TRBJ2-7|TRBD1
TGTGCCAGCAGCTTAGGTGGGACAGGGGGCGCTGGGCAGTACTTC
CASSLGGTGGAGQYF
>-|TRBV19|TRBJ2-4|TRBD2
TGTGCCAGTACCGTCACTAGCGGCGGAGCCAAAAACATTCAGTACTTC
CASTVTSGGAKNIQYF
>-|TRBV25-1|TRBJ2-7|TRBD1
TGTGCCAGCAGTGAAGCGACAGGGGGGGACCACGAGCAGTACTTC
CASSEATGGDHEQYF
>few|TRBV18|TRBJ1-1|-
TGTGCCAGCTCACAAAGGGGAACTGAAGCTTTCTTT
CASSQRGTEAFF
>-|TRBV5-4|TRBJ2-7|-
TGTGCCAGCAGCTTGGAGGGACGGACCCTTTTC
CASSLEGRTLF
>-|TRBV6-5|TRBJ1-4|-
TGTGCCAGCGGCAGGCCCACAACTAATGAAAAACTGTTTTTT
CASGRPTTNEKLFF
>many|TRBV4-3|TRBJ1-2|-
TGCGCCAGCAGCCAAGCTTGGACGGACAACTATGGCTACACCTTC
CASSQAWTDNYGYTF
>-|TRBV5-4|TRBJ2-5|TRBD1
TGTGCCAGCAGCGGCCGGGACAGTATCGGGGAGACCCAGTACTTC
CASSGRDSIGETQYF
>-|TRBV7-2|TRBJ1-5|TRBD1
TGTGCCAGCAGCCCGGACAGGGGCAATCAGCCCCAGCATTTT
CASSPDRGNQPQHF
>-|TRBV7-9|TRBJ2-2|-
TGTGCCAGCAGCTTGACACACACCGGGGAGCTGTTTTTT
CASSLTHTGELFF
>once|TRBV5-1|TRBJ2-7|TRBD2
TGCGCCAGCAGCCCCCGACTAGCGGGGCCTTCCTACGAGCAGTACTTC
CASSPRLAGPSYEQYF
>-|TRBV2|TRBJ2-2|-
TGTGCCAGCAGTAGGGATATGGGCACCGGGGAGCTGTTTTTT
CASSRDMGTGELFF
>-|TRBV4-1|TRBJ1-2|-
TGCGCCAGCAGCCAACAAACGGACCGACCCTATGGCTACACCTTC
CASSQQTDRPYGYTF
>-|TRBV2|TRBJ2-7|-
TGTGCCAGCAGCCCTTCGAAAGGGCAATCCTACGAGCAGTACTTC
CASSPSKGQSYEQYF
>-|TRBV6-5|TRBJ2-1|-
TGTGCCAGCAGTCCTAGCGATGAGCAGTTCTTC
CASSPSDEQFF
>-|TRBV5-4|TRBJ1-6|-
TGTGCCAGCAGTCAGGGAGGACGGGGCGAGTCCTATAATTCACCCCTCCACTTT
CASSQGGRGESYNSPLHF
>-|TRBV6-5|TRBJ2-3|TRBD2
TGTGCCAGCAGCCGGGAGGTGTCAGATACGCAGTATTTT
CASSREVSDTQYF